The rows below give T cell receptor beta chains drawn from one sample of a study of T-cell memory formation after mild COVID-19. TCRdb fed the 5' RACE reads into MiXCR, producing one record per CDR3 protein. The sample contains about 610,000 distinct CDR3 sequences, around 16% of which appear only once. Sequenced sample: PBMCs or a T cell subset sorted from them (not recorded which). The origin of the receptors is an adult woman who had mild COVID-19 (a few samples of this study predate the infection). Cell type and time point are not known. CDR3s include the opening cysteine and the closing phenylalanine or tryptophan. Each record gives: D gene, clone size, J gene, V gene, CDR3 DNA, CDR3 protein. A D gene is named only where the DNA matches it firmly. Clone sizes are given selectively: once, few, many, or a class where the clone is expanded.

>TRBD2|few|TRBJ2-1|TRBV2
TGTGCCAGCAGCGGTGAGGGCCTAGCGGGGGTGAATGAGCAGTTCTTC
CASSGEGLAGVNEQFF
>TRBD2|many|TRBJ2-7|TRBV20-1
TGCAGTGCTAGAGAGGAGCGGGACTACGAGCAGTACTTC
CSAREERDYEQYF
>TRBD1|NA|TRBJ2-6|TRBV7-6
TGTGCCAGCAGCGGACAGGCCTATGGGGCCAACGTCCTGACTTTC
CASSGQAYGANVLTF
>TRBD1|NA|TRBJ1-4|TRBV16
TGTGCCAGCAGCCAAGGGACAGGGGCCCGCGAAAAACTGTTTTTT
CASSQGTGAREKLFF
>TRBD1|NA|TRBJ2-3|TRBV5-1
TGCGCCAGCAGCTCAACAGGGGGCCTGAGCACAGATACGCAGTATTTT
CASSSTGGLSTDTQYF
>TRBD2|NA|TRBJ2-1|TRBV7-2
TGTGCCAGCAGCTGGGGGACTAGCGGGAGGGGTAATGAGCAGTTCTTC
CASSWGTSGRGNEQFF
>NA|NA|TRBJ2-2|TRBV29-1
TGCAGCGTTGAGAGGAGGGGGGCGGATACCGGGGAGCTGTTTTTT
CSVERRGADTGELFF
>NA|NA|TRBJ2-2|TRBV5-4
TGTGCCACCTTCGAGGGACCGAACACCGGGGAGCTGTTTTTT
CATFEGPNTGELFF
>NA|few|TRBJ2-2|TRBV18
TGTGCCAGCTCACCAGGACATCTCACCGGGGAGCTGTTTTTT
CASSPGHLTGELFF
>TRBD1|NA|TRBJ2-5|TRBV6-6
TGTGCCAGCAGTGAATCGACAGGGGGCAGGGAGACCCAGTACTTC
CASSESTGGRETQYF
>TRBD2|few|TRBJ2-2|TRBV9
TGTGCCAGCAGCGTAATAAGCGGGGGACCCACCGGGGAGCTGTTTTTT
CASSVISGGPTGELFF
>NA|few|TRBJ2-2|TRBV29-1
TGCAGCTTCACGCGGGACAAGTCGAACACCGGGGAGCTGTTTTTT
CSFTRDKSNTGELFF
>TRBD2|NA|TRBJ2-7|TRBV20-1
TGCAGTGCTAGAGTTGACGGGGGGGCCGCCTACGAGCAGTACTTC
CSARVDGGAAYEQYF
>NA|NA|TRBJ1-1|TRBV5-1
TGCGCCAGCAGCTCGGGGGTCGGCAACACTGAAGCTTTCTTT
CASSSGVGNTEAFF
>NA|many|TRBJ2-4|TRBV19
TGTGCCAGGGAAGGGGACCAGGCCAAAAACATTCAGTACTTC
CAREGDQAKNIQYF
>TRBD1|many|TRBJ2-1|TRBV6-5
TGTGCCAGCAGAGCAGGGGGTAGCTCCTACAATGAGCAGTTCTTC
CASRAGGSSYNEQFF
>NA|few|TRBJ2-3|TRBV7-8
TGTGCCAGCAGCTTACTGGTCCCTCTTTCTGGAGCTAGCACAGATACGCAGTATTTT
CASSLLVPLSGASTDTQYF
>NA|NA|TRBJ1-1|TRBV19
TGTGCCAGTAGTATTTCCGGATTCAACACTGAAGCTTTCTTT
CASSISGFNTEAFF
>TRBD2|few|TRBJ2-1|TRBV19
TGTGCCAGTAGTCCACTAGCGTATTTAAACAATGAGCAGTTCTTC
CASSPLAYLNNEQFF
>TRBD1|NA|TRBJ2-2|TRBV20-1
TGCAGTGCTCGACAGGGGGCGAGTACCGGGGAGCTGTTTTTT
CSARQGASTGELFF
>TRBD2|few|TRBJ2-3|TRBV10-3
TGTGCCATCAGTGAGTCGAGGCTAGCGGGAGTCCAGGCAGATACGCAGTATTTT
CAISESRLAGVQADTQYF
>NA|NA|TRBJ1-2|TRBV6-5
TGTGCCAGCAGTTACTCGAAAAAGTATGAACAGGCTGTCCGGGGGAGGTATGGCTACACCTTC
CASSYSKKYEQAVRGRYGYTF
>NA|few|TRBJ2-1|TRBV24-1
TGTGCCACCAGTGGAGCGTCGTCCTACAATGAGCAGTTCTTC
CATSGASSYNEQFF
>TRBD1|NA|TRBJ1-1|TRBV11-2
TGTGCCAGCAGCTGGGAACAGGGGATGAACACTGAAGCTTTCTTT
CASSWEQGMNTEAFF
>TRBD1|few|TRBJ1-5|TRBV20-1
TGCAGTGCGATGGAGGGGGCCGTCAATCAGCCCCAGCATTTT
CSAMEGAVNQPQHF
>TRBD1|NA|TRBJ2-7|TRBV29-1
TGCAGCGCCGGGACAGGGGCCTACGAGCAGTACTTC
CSAGTGAYEQYF
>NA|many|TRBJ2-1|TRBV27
TGTGCCAGCAGTTTGGCAACCTGGAGCGGGTATGAGCAGTTCTTC
CASSLATWSGYEQFF
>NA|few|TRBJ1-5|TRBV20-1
TGCAGTGCTAGAGGGCAGCTTAATCAGCCCCAGCATTTT
CSARGQLNQPQHF
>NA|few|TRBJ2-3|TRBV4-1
TGCGCCAGCAGCCAAGGGGGGGGCCTTAGCACAGATACGCAGTATTTT
CASSQGGGLSTDTQYF
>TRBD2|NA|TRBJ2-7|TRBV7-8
TGTGCCAGCAGCTTAGCCAGCGGGACTTTCTCCTACGAGCAGTACTTC
CASSLASGTFSYEQYF
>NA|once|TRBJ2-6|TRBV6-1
TGTGCCAGCAGTGAAATAGGGAACTCTGGGGCCAACGTCCTGACTTTC
CASSEIGNSGANVLTF
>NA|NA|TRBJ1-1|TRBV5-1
TGCGCCAGCATCCCGAAGTCGTACCCTGAAGCTTTCTTT
CASIPKSYPEAFF
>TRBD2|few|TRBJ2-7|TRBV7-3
TGTGCCAGCAGCCCTAGCGGGATTCTCGAGCAGTACTTC
CASSPSGILEQYF
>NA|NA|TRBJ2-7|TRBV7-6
TGTGCCAGCAGCTCCCCCCACAGGCCCTACGAGCAGTACTTC
CASSSPHRPYEQYF
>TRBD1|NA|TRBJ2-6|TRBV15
TGTGCCACCAGCAGAGTGAGGGGGCTTGGGGCCAACGTCCTGACTTTC
CATSRVRGLGANVLTF
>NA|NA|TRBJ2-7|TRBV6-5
TGTGCCAGCAGTCGCACAGGGGGGGCTGGCGCCTACGAGCAGTACTTC
CASSRTGGAGAYEQYF
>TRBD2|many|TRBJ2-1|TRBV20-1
TGCAGTGCTAGACAACCTAGCGGGAGGGCCAGTAATGAGCAGTTCTTC
CSARQPSGRASNEQFF
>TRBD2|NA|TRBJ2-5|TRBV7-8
TGTGCCAGCAGCTTGGAGAGACTAGCGGGGGGGCCAGAGACCCAGTACTTC
CASSLERLAGGPETQYF
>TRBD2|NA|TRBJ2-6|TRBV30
TGTGCCTGGGGGGGGGGCTCTGGGGCCAACGTCCTGACTTTC
CAWGGGSGANVLTF
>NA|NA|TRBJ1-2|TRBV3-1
TGTGCCAGCAGCCAAGGAAGTATTCCGGCCGCTAACTATGGCTACACCTTC
CASSQGSIPAANYGYTF
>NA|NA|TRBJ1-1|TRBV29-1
TGCAGCGTGAGAATCCCAGGGGCTGAAGCTTTCTTT
CSVRIPGAEAFF